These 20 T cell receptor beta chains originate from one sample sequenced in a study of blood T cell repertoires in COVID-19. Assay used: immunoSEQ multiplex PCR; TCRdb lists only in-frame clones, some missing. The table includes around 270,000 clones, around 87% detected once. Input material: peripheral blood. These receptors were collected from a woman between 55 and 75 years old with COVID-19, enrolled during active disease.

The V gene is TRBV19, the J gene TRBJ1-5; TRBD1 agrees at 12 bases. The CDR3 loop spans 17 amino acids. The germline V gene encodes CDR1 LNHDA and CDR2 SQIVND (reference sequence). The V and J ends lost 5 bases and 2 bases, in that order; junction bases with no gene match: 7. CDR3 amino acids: CASSPGTGGMRNQPQHF. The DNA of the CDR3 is TGTGCCAGTAGTCCCGGGACAGGGGGCATGCGCAATCAGCCCCAGCATTTT.

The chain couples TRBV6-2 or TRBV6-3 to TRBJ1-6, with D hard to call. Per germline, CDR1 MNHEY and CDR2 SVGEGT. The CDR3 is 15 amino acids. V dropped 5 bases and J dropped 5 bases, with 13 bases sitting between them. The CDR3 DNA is TGTGCCAGCAGTCCCCGCCACGGGGATAATTCACCCCTCCACTTT. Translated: CASSPRHGDNSPLHF.

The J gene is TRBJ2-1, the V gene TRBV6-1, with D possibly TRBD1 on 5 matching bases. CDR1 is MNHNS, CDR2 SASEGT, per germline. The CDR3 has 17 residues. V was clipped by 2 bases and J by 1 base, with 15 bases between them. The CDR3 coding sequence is TGTGCCAGCAGTGAAAGGGTCAGGGCTTTTTCCTACAATGAGCAGTTCTTC. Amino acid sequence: CASSERVRAFSYNEQFF.

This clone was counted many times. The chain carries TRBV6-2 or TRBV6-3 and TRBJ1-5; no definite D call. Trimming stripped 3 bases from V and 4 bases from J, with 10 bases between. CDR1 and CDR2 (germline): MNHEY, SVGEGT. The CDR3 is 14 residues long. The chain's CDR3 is CASSYTGNNQPQHF. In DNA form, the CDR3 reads TGTGCCAGCAGTTATACGGGAAATAATCAGCCCCAGCATTTT.

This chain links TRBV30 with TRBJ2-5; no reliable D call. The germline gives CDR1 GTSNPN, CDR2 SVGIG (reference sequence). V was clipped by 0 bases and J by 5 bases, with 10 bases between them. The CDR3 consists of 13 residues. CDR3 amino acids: CAWSVPEYETQYF. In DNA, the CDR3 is TGTGCCTGGAGTGTACCCGAGTACGAGACCCAGTACTTC.

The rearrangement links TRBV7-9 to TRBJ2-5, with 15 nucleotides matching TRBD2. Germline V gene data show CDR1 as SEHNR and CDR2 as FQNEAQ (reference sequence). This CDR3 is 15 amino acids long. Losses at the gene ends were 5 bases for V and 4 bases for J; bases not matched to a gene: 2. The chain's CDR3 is CASSMGLAGGETQYF. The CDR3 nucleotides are TGTGCCAGCAGCATGGGACTAGCGGGAGGAGAGACCCAGTACTTC. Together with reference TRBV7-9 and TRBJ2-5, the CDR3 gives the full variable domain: DTGVSQNPRHKITKRGQNVTFRCDPISEHNRLYWYRQTLGQGPEFLTYFQNEAQLEKSRLLSDRFSAERPKGSFSTLEIQRTEQGDSAMYLCASSMGLAGGETQYFGPGTRLLVL.

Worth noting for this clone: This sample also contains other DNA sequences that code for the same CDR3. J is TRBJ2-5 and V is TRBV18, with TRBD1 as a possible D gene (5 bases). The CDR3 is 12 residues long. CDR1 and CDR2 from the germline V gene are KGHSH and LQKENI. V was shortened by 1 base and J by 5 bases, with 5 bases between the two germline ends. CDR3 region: CASSPQGETQYF. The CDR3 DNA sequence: TGTGCCAGCTCACCACAGGGGGAGACCCAGTACTTC. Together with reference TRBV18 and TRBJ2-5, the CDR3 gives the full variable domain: NAGVMQNPRHLVRRRGQEARLRCSPMKGHSHVYWYRQLPEEGLKFMVYLQKENIIDESGMPKERFSAEFPKEGPSILRIQQVVRGDSAAYFCASSPQGETQYFGPGTRLLVL.

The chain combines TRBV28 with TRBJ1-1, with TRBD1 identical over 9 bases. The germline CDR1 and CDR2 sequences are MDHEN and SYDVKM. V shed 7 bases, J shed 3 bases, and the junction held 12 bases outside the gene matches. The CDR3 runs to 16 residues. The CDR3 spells CASTYRGRMGHTEAFF. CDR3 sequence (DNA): TGTGCCAGCACCTACAGGGGGCGCATGGGGCACACTGAAGCTTTCTTT.

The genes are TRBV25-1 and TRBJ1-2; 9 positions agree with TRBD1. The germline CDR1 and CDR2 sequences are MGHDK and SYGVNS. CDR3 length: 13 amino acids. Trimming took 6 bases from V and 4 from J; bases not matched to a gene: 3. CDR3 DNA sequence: TGTGCCAGCAGCCGGGACAGGGCCTATGGCTACACCTTC. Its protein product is CASSRDRAYGYTF.

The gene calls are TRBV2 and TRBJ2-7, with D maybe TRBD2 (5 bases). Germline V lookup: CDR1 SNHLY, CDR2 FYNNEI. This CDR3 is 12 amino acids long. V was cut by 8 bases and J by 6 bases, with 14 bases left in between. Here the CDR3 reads CASDIGVGEQYF. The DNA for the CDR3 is TGTGCCAGCGACATCGGGGTCGGCGAGCAGTACTTC.

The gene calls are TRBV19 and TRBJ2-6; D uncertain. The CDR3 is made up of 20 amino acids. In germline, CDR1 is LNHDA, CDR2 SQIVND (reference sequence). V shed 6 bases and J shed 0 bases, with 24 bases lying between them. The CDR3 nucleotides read TGTGCCAGTAGATACCCGGAAGTTTGTTCGGAGAACTCTGGGGCCAACGTCCTGACTTTC. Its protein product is CASRYPEVCSENSGANVLTF.

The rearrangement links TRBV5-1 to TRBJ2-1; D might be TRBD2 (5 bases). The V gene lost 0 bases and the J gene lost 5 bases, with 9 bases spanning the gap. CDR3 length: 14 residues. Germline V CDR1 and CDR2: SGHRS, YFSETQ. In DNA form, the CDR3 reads TGCGCCAGCAGCTTGGCCACGGGGAACAATGAGCAGTTCTTC. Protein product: CASSLATGNNEQFF.

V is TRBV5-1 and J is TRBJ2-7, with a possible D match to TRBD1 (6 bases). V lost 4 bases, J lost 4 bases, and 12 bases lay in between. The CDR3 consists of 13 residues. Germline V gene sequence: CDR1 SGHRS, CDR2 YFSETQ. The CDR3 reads CASSALQGYEQYF. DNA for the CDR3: TGCGCCAGCAGCGCACTACAGGGTTACGAGCAGTACTTC. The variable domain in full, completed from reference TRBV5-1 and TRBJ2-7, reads KAGVTQTPRYLIKTRGQQVTLSCSPISGHRSVSWYQQTPGQGLQFLFEYFSETQRNKGNFPGRFSGRQFSNSRSEMNVSTLELGDSALYLCASSALQGYEQYFGPGTRLTVT.

The CDR3 DNA reads as TGTGCCAGTGGAGGACCTTTTACCGGCAATGAGCAGTTCTTC. This codes for CASGGPFTGNEQFF. This chain uses TRBV7-8 with TRBJ2-1, with a weak D call TRBD2 (5 bases). This CDR3 has 14 amino acids. Trimming left V 9 bases short and J 6 bases short, with 18 bases between. Germline CDR1 is SGHVS and CDR2 is FQNEAQ.

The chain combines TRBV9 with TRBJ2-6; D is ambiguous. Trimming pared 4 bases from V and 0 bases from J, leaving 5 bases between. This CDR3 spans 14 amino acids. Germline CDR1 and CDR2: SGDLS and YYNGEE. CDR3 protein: CASSLNSGANVLTF. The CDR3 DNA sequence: TGTGCCAGCAGCCTAAACTCTGGGGCCAACGTCCTGACTTTC. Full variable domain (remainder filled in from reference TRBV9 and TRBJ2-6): DSGVTQTPKHLITATGQRVTLRCSPRSGDLSVYWYQQSLDQGLQFLIQYYNGEERAKGNILERFSAQQFPDLHSELNLSSLELGDSALYFCASSLNSGANVLTFGAGSRLTVL.

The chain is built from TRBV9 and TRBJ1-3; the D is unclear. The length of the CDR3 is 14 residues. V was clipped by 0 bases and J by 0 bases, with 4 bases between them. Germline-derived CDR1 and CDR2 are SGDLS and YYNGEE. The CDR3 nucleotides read TGTGCCAGCAGCGTAGCAGTCTCTGGAAACACCATATATTTT. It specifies CASSVAVSGNTIYF.

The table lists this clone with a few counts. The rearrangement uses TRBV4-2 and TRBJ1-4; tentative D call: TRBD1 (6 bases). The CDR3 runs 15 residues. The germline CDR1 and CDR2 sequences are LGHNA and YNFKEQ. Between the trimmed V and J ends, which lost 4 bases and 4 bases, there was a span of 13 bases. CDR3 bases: TGTGCCAGCAGCCGAGAGACAGGTTTTAATGAAAAACTGTTTTTT. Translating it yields CASSRETGFNEKLFF.

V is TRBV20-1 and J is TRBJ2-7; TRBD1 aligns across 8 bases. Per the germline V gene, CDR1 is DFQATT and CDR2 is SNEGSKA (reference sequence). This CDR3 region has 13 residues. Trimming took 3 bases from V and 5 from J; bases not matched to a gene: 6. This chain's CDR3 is CSASGDRKNEQYF. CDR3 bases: TGCAGTGCTAGTGGGGACAGGAAGAACGAGCAGTACTTC.

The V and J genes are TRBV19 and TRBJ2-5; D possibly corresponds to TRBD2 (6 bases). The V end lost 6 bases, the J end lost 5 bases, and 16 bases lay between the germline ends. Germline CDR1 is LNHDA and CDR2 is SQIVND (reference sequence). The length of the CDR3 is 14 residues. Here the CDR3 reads CASSGGNAGETQYF. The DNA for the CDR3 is TGTGCCAGTAGCGGAGGGAATGCCGGGGAGACCCAGTACTTC. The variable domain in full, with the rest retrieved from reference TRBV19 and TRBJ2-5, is DGGITQSPKYLFRKEGQNVTLSCEQNLNHDAMYWYRQDPGQGLRLIYYSQIVNDFQKGDIAEGYSVSREKKESFPLTVTSAQKNPTAFYLCASSGGNAGETQYFGPGTRLLVL.

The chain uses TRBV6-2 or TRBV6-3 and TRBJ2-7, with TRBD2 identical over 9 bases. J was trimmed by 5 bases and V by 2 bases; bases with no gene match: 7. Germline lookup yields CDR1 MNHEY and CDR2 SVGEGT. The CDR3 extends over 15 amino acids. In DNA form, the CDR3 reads TGTGCCAGCAGTTACAGGGCGGGAGGGCGCAACGAGCAGTACTTC. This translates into CASSYRAGGRNEQYF.